The 2 T cell receptor beta chains given below trace back to one sample, sequenced in a study of CD8 T cells in Susac syndrome (dated by TCRdb to the late 2010s). Receptors were amplified or captured by the immunoSEQ multiplex PCR assay. RNA was extracted using the RNeasy kit, and roughly 0.5 to 1 ug of the RNA was reverse transcribed with random hexamers. The raw public reads went through TCRdb reprocessing: fastp at Q25, MiXCR clone calling, in-frame beta chains kept. Each record represents a unique CDR3 protein, reported with the most common genes and DNA among its rows. Here the sample has a few hundred thousand distinct CDR3 sequences; approximately 90% occur a single time. The ten biggest clones cover 0.1% to 0.15% of the sample. The sequencing sample was made of CD8+ T cells from PBMCs. The receptor set was obtained from a human donor with multiple sclerosis.

This sequence joins TRBV6-5 and TRBJ2-7; 8 positions match TRBD2. The CDR3 runs to 14 residues. CDR1 and CDR2 from the germline V gene are MNHEY and SVGAGI. After removal of 8 bases from V and 7 bases from J, the junction contained 13 bases not matched to a gene. The CDR3 DNA is TGTGCCAGCTCCTATGGCGGGGGGACCGGGGAGCAGTACTTC. Translating gives CASSYGGGTGEQYF.

This chain joins TRBV9 and TRBJ2-2, with 7 bases fitting TRBD1. V trimming: 0 bases; J trimming: 2 bases; junction bases outside the gene matches: 4. The CDR3 is made up of 16 amino acids. CDR1 is SGDLS, CDR2 YYNGEE, per germline. CDR3 nucleotide sequence: TGTGCCAGCAGCGTAGTCCGACAGGGCAACACCGGGGAGCTGTTTTTT. Translation: CASSVVRQGNTGELFF. Complete variable domain (other parts from reference TRBV9 and TRBJ2-2): DSGVTQTPKHLITATGQRVTLRCSPRSGDLSVYWYQQSLDQGLQFLIQYYNGEERAKGNILERFSAQQFPDLHSELNLSSLELGDSALYFCASSVVRQGNTGELFFGEGSRLTVL.